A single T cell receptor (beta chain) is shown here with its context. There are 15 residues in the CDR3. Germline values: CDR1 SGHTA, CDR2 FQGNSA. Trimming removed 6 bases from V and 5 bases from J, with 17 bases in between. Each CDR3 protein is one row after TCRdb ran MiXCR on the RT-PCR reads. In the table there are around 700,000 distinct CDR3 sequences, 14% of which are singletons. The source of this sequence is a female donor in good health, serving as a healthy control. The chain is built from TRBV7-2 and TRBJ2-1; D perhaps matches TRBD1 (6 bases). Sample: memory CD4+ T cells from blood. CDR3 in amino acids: CASRGPGQLNNEQFF. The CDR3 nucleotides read TGTGCCAGCAGAGGTCCGGGACAACTAAACAATGAGCAGTTCTTC.